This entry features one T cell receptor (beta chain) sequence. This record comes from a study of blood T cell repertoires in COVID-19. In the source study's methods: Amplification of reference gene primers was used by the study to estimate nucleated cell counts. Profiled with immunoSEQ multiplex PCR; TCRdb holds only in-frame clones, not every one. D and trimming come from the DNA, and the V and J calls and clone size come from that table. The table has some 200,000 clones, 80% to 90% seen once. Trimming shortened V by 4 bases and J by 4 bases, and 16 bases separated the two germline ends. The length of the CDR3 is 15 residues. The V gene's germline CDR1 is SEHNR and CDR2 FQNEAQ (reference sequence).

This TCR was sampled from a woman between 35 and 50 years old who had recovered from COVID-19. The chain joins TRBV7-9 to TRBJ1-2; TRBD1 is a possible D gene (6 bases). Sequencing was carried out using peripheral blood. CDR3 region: CASSSQGRDSYGYTF. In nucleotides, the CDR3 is TGTGCCAGCAGCTCGCAGGGGAGAGATTCCTATGGCTACACCTTC.